This paragraph reports one TCR beta chain. What it binds is unknown. The data are from a study of T cell responses to AZD1222 COVID-19 vaccine. Broader study findings: In all cases, repertoires were sampled only after the peak T cell response.

V lost 6 bases to trimming and J lost 6 bases, with 11 bases between them. The CDR3 is 13 amino acids. The germline V gene has CDR1 SEHNR and CDR2 FQNEAQ (reference sequence). Clones were read by immunoSEQ multiplex PCR, and TCRdb kept only the in-frame ones, dropping some. The sample lists more than 90,000 clones; about 89% were seen once. Source: peripheral blood, taken 28 days after the second AZD1222 dose. The source is an adult who received the AZD1222 COVID-19 vaccine. The chain uses TRBV7-9 and TRBJ2-2; a weak D match, TRBD2 (6 bases). The CDR3 here is CASSITGAGELFF. The CDR3 coding sequence is TGTGCCAGCAGTATAACGGGGGCCGGGGAGCTGTTTTTT.